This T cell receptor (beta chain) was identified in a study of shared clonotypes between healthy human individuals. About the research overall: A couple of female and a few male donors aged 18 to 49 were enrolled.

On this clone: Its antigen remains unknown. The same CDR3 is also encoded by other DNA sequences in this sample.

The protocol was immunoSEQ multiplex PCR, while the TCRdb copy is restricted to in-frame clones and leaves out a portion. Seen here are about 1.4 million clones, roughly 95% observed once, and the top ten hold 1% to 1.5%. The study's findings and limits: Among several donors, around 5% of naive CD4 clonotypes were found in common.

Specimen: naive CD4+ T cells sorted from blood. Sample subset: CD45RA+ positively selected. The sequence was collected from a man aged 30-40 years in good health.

This CDR3 reads CASSLDPSSYEQYF. DNA of the CDR3: TGCGCCAGCAGCTTAGACCCGAGCTCCTACGAGCAGTACTTC. The rearrangement joins TRBV5-1 to TRBJ2-7; D is unresolved. V lost 2 bases and J 0 bases, leaving 9 bases between the germline ends. Germline V gene lookup returns CDR1 SGHRS and CDR2 YFSETQ. The CDR3 length is 14 residues. The full variable domain, in which reference TRBV5-1 and TRBJ2-7 provide the parts outside the CDR3, is KAGVTQTPRYLIKTRGQQVTLSCSPISGHRSVSWYQQTPGQGLQFLFEYFSETQRNKGNFPGRFSGRQFSNSRSEMNVSTLELGDSALYLCASSLDPSSYEQYFGPGTRLTVT.